A selection of T cell receptor beta chains follows, all from one sample in a study of blood T cell repertoires in COVID-19. Using immunoSEQ multiplex PCR, the repertoire was profiled, and TCRdb retains in-frame clones only, with some absent. The table shows some 270,000 clones, with roughly 91% occurring only once. The specimen was peripheral blood. The receptors were sampled from a man aged 25-45 years with acute or convalescent COVID-19. Each CDR3 is given with its conserved first and last residue. Fields, in order: J gene, D gene, clone size, V gene, CDR3 DNA, CDR3 protein. D genes are given only for firm matches. Clone size is shown for a subset of rows, as once, few, many or a class of expanded clone.

>TRBJ1-1|-|-|TRBV19
TGTGCCAGTAGTATAGAGACTTGGCGCGGAGAAGTAAGAGTGAACACTGAAGCTTTCTTT
CASSIETWRGEVRVNTEAFF
>TRBJ1-6|-|-|TRBV2
TGTGCCAGCAGTGTTCGCGGAGGGTATAATTCACCCCTCCACTTT
CASSVRGGYNSPLHF
>TRBJ2-7|-|-|TRBV20-1
TGCAGTGCTAGTGGGTGGGCAGGGGAAACCTACGAGCAGTACTTC
CSASGWAGETYEQYF
>TRBJ1-5|-|-|TRBV15
TGTGCCACCAGCAGAGATGTGGCCACCTTTCCCCAGCATTTT
CATSRDVATFPQHF
>TRBJ2-1|-|-|TRBV6-4
TGTGCCAGCAGTGAGTGGCAGGGTACTTCGGAGCAGTTCTTC
CASSEWQGTSEQFF
>TRBJ2-7|TRBD1|-|TRBV28
TGTGCCAGCAGCAAAGCCGGGACAGGGGGTAGCGAGCAGTACTTC
CASSKAGTGGSEQYF
>TRBJ2-7|-|-|TRBV18
TGTGCCAGCTCACCGGGGGCAGGTCCCTACGAGCAGTACTTC
CASSPGAGPYEQYF
>TRBJ1-5|-|-|TRBV7-9
TGTGCCAGCAGCTTGGGAGTAGAAGGCAATCAGCCCCAGCATTTT
CASSLGVEGNQPQHF
>TRBJ2-7|TRBD2|-|TRBV3-1/TRBV3-2
TGTGCCAGCGGACCATGGGACTACCCGGCCTACGAGCAGTACTTC
CASGPWDYPAYEQYF
>TRBJ1-4|-|-|TRBV5-6
TGTGCCAGCAGCTTAAGACAGCTGCGGGAAAAACTGTTTTTT
CASSLRQLREKLFF
>TRBJ1-2|-|-|TRBV14
TGTGCCAGCAGCTCTCTGAGGGGGGGCTACACCTTC
CASSSLRGGYTF
>TRBJ1-6|-|-|TRBV5-1
TGCGCCAGCAGTCCAGGACTCAGCTCCTATAATTCACCCCTCCACTTT
CASSPGLSSYNSPLHF
>TRBJ2-1|-|-|TRBV28
TGTGCCAGCATGAAGGGGAATGAGCAGTTCTTC
CASMKGNEQFF
>TRBJ2-1|-|-|TRBV5-4
TGTGCCAGCAGCTTGGGAATAGCGGCCCTATACTACAATGAGCAGTTCTTC
CASSLGIAALYYNEQFF
>TRBJ2-1|-|-|TRBV12-3/TRBV12-4
TGTGCCAGCAGCCGCTCCTACAATGAGCAGTTCTTC
CASSRSYNEQFF
>TRBJ1-1|-|-|TRBV11-2
TGTGCCAGCACCCCACAGCCGGCGAACACTGAAGCTTTCTTT
CASTPQPANTEAFF
>TRBJ2-7|TRBD1|-|TRBV6-5
TGTGCCAGCCGGGACAGCTTGTACGAGCAGTACTTC
CASRDSLYEQYF
>TRBJ1-1|-|once|TRBV30
TGTGCCTGGACCAGGGGAGCTGAAGCTTTCTTT
CAWTRGAEAFF
>TRBJ2-1|TRBD2|-|TRBV24-1
TGTGCCACCAGTAGTACTACGGGAGGGGGAAATGAGCAGTTCTTC
CATSSTTGGGNEQFF
>TRBJ1-1|TRBD1|-|TRBV4-1
TGCGCCAGCAGCCCAAGACAGGGGGAGGTTACTGAAGCTTTCTTT
CASSPRQGEVTEAFF
>TRBJ1-2|-|once|TRBV5-1
TGCGCCAGCAGTGGGGGGTTCGATGGCTACACCTTC
CASSGGFDGYTF
>TRBJ1-1|-|-|TRBV2
TGTGCCAGCAAGAGGGACGGCGGGATGAACACTGAAGCTTTCTTT
CASKRDGGMNTEAFF
>TRBJ1-1|-|-|TRBV29-1
TGCAGCGTTTTCGGACAATGGAACACTGAAGCTTTCTTT
CSVFGQWNTEAFF
>TRBJ2-7|-|-|TRBV14
TGTGCCAGCAGCCCTCGCCATCGCAGGGACTACGAGCAGTACTTC
CASSPRHRRDYEQYF
>TRBJ1-1|-|-|TRBV4-1
TGCGCCAGCAGCCCGGACGAGGAGGGGACTGAAGCTTTCTTT
CASSPDEEGTEAFF
>TRBJ2-7|-|few|TRBV2
TGTGCCAGCTCCGAGACAGACGTCTCCTACGAGCAGTACTTC
CASSETDVSYEQYF
>TRBJ1-2|TRBD1|-|TRBV7-2
TGTGCCAGCAGCTCCGACAGGGTACGCGGCTACACCTTC
CASSSDRVRGYTF
>TRBJ1-2|TRBD1|-|TRBV10-3
TGTGCCATCAGTGACACCCCGGGACAGGGCGGATCCTACACCTTC
CAISDTPGQGGSYTF
>TRBJ2-2|-|-|TRBV18
TGTGCCAGCTCACCCGAGGTTAACACCGGGGAGCTGTTTTTT
CASSPEVNTGELFF
>TRBJ2-1|-|-|TRBV29-1
TGCAGCGTGGGCGGGTATTCGAGTGAGCAGTTCTTC
CSVGGYSSEQFF
>TRBJ1-4|-|once|TRBV5-1
TGCGCCAGCAGTGAGGCAGGGGTCCAAAATGAAAAACTGTTTTTT
CASSEAGVQNEKLFF
>TRBJ1-1|-|-|TRBV14
TGTGCCAGCAGCCAAGATTTGGGAGGCGTATACACTGAAGCTTTCTTT
CASSQDLGGVYTEAFF
>TRBJ1-1|TRBD1|-|TRBV28
TGTGCCACCTTCGGGACAGTTCAAGCTTTCTTT
CATFGTVQAFF
>TRBJ2-5|-|-|TRBV5-4
TGTGCCAGCAGCTCCGGGACACACCAAGAGACCCAGTACTTC
CASSSGTHQETQYF
>TRBJ1-1|-|-|TRBV5-1
TGCGCCAGCAGCCCACAGACGAACACTGAAGCTTTCTTT
CASSPQTNTEAFF
>TRBJ1-2|-|once|TRBV9
TGTGCCAGCAGCCCAAGGCTAACAGCTTATGGCTACACCTTC
CASSPRLTAYGYTF
>TRBJ2-7|-|-|TRBV3-1/TRBV3-2
TGTGCCAGCAGCCAACGGGGGGCCGCGGGGCAGTACTTC
CASSQRGAAGQYF
>TRBJ2-3|TRBD2|-|TRBV5-1
TGCGCCAGCAGCTTCGTAAGCGGGGCCACAGATACGCAGTATTTT
CASSFVSGATDTQYF
>TRBJ2-7|-|-|TRBV21-1
TGTGCCAACCTCCAGTCACTAGCGGGGTACGAGCAGTACTTC
CANLQSLAGYEQYF
>TRBJ2-1|TRBD2|-|TRBV28
TGTGCCAGCAGGATCAGTACTAGCGGGATTATCGATGAGCAGTTCTTC
CASRISTSGIIDEQFF
>TRBJ2-2|TRBD2|-|TRBV6-5
TGTGCCAGCAATAGCGGGAGGATCGCCGGGGAGCTGTTTTTT
CASNSGRIAGELFF
>TRBJ2-1|-|once|TRBV24-1
TGTGCCACCAGTCGCCCGGGTTCCTACAATGAGCAGTTCTTC
CATSRPGSYNEQFF
>TRBJ2-1|TRBD2|-|TRBV3-1/TRBV3-2
TGTGCCAGCAGCCAAGATACGGGACTAGTTCGGGATGAGCAGTTCTTC
CASSQDTGLVRDEQFF
>TRBJ1-5|TRBD1|-|TRBV27
TGTGCCAGCTCCTTAGGGACAGGGGTTCAGCCCCAGCATTTT
CASSLGTGVQPQHF
>TRBJ2-1|TRBD1|-|TRBV5-1
TGCGCCAGCAGCAGGACCGGGACAGGGGGAAATGAGCAGTTCTTC
CASSRTGTGGNEQFF
>TRBJ2-3|-|-|TRBV28
TGTGCCAGCATCGAGGCGGGAAGAGGGGATACGCAGTATTTT
CASIEAGRGDTQYF
>TRBJ1-1|TRBD1|few|TRBV5-8
TGTGCCAGCAGCTTGGGCCAGGACAGGGCTTGGACTGAAGCTTTCTTT
CASSLGQDRAWTEAFF
>TRBJ2-2|-|-|TRBV12-3/TRBV12-4
TGTGCCAGCAGTTTACAGAGCGGTGGGGAGCTGTTTTTT
CASSLQSGGELFF
>TRBJ2-2|TRBD1|few|TRBV5-4
TGTGCCAGCAGCGCAGGACAGGGAAGGGCCGGGGAGCTGTTTTTT
CASSAGQGRAGELFF